The rows below give T cell receptor beta chains drawn from one sample of a study of identical twins. TCRdb recomputed calls from the 5' RACE reads with MiXCR, one row per CDR3 protein. The sample contains roughly 1,500,000 distinct CDR3 sequences, more than 30% of which appear only once. The sample was cord blood. These receptors all stem from a newborn girl in good health. CDR3s leave out the opening cysteine and the closing phenylalanine or tryptophan.

V gene,CDR3 protein
TRBV14,ASSQDLPTGEQF
TRBV28,ASSLGPGLLYNEQF
TRBV25-1,ASRQGAGEKLF
TRBV11-2,ASSLDRPVNTEAF
TRBV7-2,ASSLALAVISSTDTQY
TRBV5-1,ASSLDRSYNEQF
TRBV28,ASTTGLRKTQY
TRBV29-1,SGWGGSSYNEQF
TRBV20-1,SARGGTSGRVNEQF
TRBV15,ATSRDGFSGNTIY
TRBV12-3/TRBV12-4,ASSPTGQFAYNSPLH
TRBV7-9,ASSFQTDNYGYT
TRBV20-1,SASPPNRDNYGYT
TRBV12-3/TRBV12-4,ASSLKSGNEQY
TRBV5-1,ASTQAGIAF
TRBV6-5,ASSSTGPNEQF
TRBV6-5,ASGLGGMENEQF
TRBV27,ASSSADRASNYGYT
TRBV12-3/TRBV12-4,ASSPLQGAVGYT
TRBV2,ASSEGGGPTNTQY
TRBV20-1,SARGSGASGRLETQY
TRBV27,ASSLLRAESYEQY
TRBV14,ASSQDRRDNEQF
TRBV20-1,SARAGAYEQF
TRBV20-1,SASGRPGTDTQY
TRBV9,ASSVVERSYNEQF
TRBV3-1,ASRAGTSGGTDTQY
TRBV7-9,ARSRGQGYYGYT
TRBV7-2,ASSRQDGELF
TRBV7-9,ASSLPAPRTDREVYGYT
TRBV10-3,AISETSGRNEQF
TRBV5-1,ASSLAGSGGYT
TRBV6-5,ASSYRRQGNYNEQF
TRBV12-3/TRBV12-4,ASSFLGWETQY
TRBV25-1,ASRHPKRGEGNQPQH
TRBV2,ASTPGAGRRNEQF
TRBV28,ASRRGQGTYEQY